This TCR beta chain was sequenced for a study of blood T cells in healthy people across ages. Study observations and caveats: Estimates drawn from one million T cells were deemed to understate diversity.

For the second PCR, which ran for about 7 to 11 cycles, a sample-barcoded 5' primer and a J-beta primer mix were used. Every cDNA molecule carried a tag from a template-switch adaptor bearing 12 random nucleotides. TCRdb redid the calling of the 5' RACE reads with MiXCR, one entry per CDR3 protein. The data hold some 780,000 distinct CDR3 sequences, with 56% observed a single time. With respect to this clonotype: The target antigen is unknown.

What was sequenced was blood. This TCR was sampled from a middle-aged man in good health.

The CDR3 nucleotides are TGCGCCAGCAGCTCACCGACTTTTAGCGCGGACTACGAGCAGTACTTC. Encoded protein: CASSSPTFSADYEQYF. J is TRBJ2-4 and V is TRBV5-1, with D possibly matching TRBD2 (5 bases). Judging by the DNA end, TRBJ2-7 fits better; the J call may be wrong. The CDR3 runs to 16 residues. Germline CDR1 reads SGHRS; CDR2 reads YFSETQ.